This T cell receptor (beta chain) comes out of a study of T cell responses to AZD1222 COVID-19 vaccine. General study points: Clonal diversity was possibly underestimated, and white British individuals and females predominated among donors.

Sequencing used immunoSEQ multiplex PCR; TCRdb keeps in-frame clones, though not all of them. Altogether 92,000 or so clones are present, 89% being singletons, with the ten largest covering roughly 1.7%. Germline loops: CDR1 KGHSH, CDR2 LQKENI. The CDR3 is made up of 14 amino acids. Trimming cost V 5 bases and J 7 bases; bases outside gene matches: 8. This clone was seen a single time. Its antigen remains unknown. This chain joins TRBV18 and TRBJ2-1, with 7 bases aligning to TRBD1. The receptor was isolated from an adult in good health. Sample: peripheral blood, taken on day 0 of AZD1222 vaccination. In DNA form, the CDR3 reads TGTGCCAGCTCAGACAGGGACCCCCCAAATGAGCAGTTCTTC. This translates into CASSDRDPPNEQFF.